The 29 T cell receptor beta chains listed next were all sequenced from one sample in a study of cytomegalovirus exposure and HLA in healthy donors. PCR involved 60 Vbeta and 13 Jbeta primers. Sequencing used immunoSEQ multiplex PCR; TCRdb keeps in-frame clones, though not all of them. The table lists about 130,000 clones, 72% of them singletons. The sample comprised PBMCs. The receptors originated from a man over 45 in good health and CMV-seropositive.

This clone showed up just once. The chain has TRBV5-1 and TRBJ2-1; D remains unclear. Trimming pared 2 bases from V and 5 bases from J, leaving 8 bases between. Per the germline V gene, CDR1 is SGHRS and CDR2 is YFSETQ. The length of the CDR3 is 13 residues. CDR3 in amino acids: CASSFSVNNEQFF. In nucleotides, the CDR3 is TGCGCCAGCAGCTTTAGTGTGAACAATGAGCAGTTCTTC.

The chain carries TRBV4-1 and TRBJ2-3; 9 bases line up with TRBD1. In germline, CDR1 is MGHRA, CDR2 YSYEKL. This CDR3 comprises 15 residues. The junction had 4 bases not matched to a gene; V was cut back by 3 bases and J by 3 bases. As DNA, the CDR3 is TGCGCCAGCAGCCAGGGGACAGGGTGGACAGATACGCAGTATTTT. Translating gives CASSQGTGWTDTQYF.

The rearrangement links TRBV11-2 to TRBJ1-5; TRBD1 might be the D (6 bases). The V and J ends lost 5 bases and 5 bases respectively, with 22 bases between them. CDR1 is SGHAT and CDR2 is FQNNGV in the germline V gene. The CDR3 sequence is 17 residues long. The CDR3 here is CASSPRQSGTTHQPQHF. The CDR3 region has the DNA TGTGCCAGCAGCCCCCGACAGTCCGGGACAACTCATCAGCCCCAGCATTTT.

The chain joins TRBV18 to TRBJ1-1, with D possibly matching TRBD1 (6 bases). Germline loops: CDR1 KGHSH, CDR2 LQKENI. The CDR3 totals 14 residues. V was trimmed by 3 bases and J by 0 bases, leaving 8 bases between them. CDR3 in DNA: TGTGCCAGCTCACCGGACAGCTTGAACACTGAAGCTTTCTTT. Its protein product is CASSPDSLNTEAFF.

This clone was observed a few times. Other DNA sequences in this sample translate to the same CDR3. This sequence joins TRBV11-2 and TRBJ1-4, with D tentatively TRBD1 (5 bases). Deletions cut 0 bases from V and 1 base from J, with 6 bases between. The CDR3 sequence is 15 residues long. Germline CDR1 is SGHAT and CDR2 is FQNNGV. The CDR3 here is CASSLDRVTNEKLFF. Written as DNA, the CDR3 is TGTGCCAGCAGCTTAGACAGGGTAACTAATGAAAAACTGTTTTTT.

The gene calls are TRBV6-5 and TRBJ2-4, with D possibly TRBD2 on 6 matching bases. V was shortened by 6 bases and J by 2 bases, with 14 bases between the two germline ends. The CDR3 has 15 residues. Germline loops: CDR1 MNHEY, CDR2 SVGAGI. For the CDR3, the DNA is TGTGCCAGCAGCCCCGTCGGAGGGTCCAAAAACATTCAGTACTTC. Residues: CASSPVGGSKNIQYF.

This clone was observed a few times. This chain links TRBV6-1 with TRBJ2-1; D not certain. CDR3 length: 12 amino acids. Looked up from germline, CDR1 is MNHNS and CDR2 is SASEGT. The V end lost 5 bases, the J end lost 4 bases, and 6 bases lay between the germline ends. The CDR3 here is CASSQLYNEQFF. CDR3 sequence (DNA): TGTGCCAGCAGTCAACTTTACAATGAGCAGTTCTTC.

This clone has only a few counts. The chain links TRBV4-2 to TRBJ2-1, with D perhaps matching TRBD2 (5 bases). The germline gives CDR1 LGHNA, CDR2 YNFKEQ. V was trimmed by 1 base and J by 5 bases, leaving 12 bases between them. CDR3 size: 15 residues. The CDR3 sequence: CASSQGWRADNEQFF. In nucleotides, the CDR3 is TGTGCCAGCAGCCAAGGCTGGAGAGCGGACAATGAGCAGTTCTTC.

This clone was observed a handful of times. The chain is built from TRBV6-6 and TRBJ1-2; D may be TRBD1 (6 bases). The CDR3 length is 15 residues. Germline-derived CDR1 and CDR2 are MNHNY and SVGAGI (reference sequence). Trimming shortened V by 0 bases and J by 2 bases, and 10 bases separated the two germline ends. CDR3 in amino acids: CASSYSPGQNYGYTF. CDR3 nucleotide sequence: TGTGCCAGCAGTTACTCGCCCGGACAGAACTATGGCTACACCTTC.

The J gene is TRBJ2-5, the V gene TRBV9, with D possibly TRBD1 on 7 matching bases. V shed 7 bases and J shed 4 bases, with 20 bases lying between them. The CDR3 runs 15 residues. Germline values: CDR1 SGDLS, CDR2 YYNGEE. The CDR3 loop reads CASGLSGGSGETQYF. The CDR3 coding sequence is TGTGCCAGCGGTCTCTCAGGGGGGAGTGGAGAGACCCAGTACTTC.

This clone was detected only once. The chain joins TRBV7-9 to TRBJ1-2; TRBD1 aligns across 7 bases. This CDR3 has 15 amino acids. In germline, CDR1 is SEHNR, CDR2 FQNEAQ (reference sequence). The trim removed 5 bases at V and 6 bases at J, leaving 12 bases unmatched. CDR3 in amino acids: CASSPRDRGWNGYTF. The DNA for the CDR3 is TGTGCCAGCAGCCCCCGGGACAGAGGGTGGAATGGCTACACCTTC.

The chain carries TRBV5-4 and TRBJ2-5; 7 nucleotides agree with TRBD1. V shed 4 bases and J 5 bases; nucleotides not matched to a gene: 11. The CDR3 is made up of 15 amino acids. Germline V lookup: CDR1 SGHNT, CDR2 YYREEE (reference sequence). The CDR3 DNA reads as TGTGCCAGCAGCCCCGAGACAGGGCCCCGGGAGACCCAGTACTTC. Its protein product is CASSPETGPRETQYF.

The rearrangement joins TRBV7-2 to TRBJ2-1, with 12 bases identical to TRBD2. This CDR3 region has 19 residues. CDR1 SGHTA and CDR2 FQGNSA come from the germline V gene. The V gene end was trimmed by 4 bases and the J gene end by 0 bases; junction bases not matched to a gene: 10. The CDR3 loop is CASSSNPRLAGASYNEQFF. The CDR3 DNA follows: TGTGCCAGCAGCTCCAACCCCAGACTAGCGGGAGCCTCCTACAATGAGCAGTTCTTC.

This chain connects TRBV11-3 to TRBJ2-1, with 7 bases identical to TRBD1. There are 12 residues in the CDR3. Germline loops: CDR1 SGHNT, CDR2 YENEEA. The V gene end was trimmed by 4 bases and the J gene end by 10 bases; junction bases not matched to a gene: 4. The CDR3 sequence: CASSSRGNEQFF. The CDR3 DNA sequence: TGTGCCAGCAGCTCCAGGGGGAACGAGCAGTTCTTC.

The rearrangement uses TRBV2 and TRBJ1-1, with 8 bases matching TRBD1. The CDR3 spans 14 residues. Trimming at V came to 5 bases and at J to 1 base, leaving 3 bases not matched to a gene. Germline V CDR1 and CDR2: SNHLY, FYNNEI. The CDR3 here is CASSPGTGNTEAFF. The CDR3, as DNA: TGTGCCAGCAGTCCCGGGACAGGGAACACTGAAGCTTTCTTT.

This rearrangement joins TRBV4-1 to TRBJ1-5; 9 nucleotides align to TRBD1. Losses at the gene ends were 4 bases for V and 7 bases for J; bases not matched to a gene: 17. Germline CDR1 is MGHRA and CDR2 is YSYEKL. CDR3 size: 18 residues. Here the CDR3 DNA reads TGCGCCAGCAGCCCAGGGCGCTCGGGACAGGGCGTCTTCCAGCCCCAGCATTTT. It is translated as CASSPGRSGQGVFQPQHF.

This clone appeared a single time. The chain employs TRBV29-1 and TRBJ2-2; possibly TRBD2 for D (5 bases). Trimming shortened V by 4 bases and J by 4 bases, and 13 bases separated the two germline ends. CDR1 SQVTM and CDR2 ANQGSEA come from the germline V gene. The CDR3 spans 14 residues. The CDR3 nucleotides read TGCAGCGTTGCCCCGCGGGCCTTCACCGGGGAGCTGTTTTTT. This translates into CSVAPRAFTGELFF.

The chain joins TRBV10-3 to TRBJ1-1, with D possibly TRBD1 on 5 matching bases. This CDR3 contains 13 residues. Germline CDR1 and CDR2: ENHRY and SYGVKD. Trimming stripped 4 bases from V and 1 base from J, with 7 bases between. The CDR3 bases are TGTGCCATCAGTGGCGGGGGGAACACTGAAGCTTTCTTT. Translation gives CAISGGGNTEAFF.

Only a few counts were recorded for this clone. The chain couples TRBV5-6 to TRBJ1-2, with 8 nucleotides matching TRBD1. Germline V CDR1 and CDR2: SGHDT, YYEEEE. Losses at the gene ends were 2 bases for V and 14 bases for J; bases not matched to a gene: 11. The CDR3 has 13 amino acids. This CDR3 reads CASSFRGRASWTF. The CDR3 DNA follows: TGTGCCAGCAGCTTCAGGGGGCGGGCGTCCTGGACCTTC.

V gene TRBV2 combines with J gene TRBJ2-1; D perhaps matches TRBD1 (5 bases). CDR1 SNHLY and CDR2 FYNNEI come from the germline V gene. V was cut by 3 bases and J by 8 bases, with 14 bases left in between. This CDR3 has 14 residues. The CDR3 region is CASSENRLVDEQFF. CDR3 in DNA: TGTGCCAGCAGTGAGAACAGGCTGGTCGATGAGCAGTTCTTC. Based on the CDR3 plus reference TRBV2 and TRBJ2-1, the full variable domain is EPEVTQTPSHQVTQMGQEVILRCVPISNHLYFYWYRQILGQKVEFLVSFYNNEISEKSEIFDDQFSVERPDGSNFTLKIRSTKLEDSAMYFCASSENRLVDEQFFGPGTRLTVL.

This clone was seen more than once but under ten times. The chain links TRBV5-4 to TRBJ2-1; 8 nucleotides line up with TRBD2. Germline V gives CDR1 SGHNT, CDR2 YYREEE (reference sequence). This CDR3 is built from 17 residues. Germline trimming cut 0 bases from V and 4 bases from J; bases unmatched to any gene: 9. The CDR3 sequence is CASSLVTTSGPYNEQFF. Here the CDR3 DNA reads TGTGCCAGCAGCTTGGTAACCACTAGCGGACCATACAATGAGCAGTTCTTC. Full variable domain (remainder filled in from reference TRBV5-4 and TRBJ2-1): ETGVTQSPTHLIKTRGQQVTLRCSSQSGHNTVSWYQQALGQGPQFIFQYYREEENGRGNFPPRFSGLQFPNYSSELNVNALELDDSALYLCASSLVTTSGPYNEQFFGPGTRLTVL.

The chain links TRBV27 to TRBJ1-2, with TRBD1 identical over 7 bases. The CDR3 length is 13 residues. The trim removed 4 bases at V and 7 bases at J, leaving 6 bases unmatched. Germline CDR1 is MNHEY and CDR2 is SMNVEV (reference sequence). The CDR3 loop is CASSSRQGRGYTF. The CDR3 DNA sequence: TGTGCCAGCAGTTCCCGACAGGGTCGTGGCTACACCTTC.

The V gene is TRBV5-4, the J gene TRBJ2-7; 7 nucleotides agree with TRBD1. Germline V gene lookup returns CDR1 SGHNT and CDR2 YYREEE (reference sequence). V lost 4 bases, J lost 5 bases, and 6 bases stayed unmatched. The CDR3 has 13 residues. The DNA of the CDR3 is TGTGCCAGCAGCCGCACCGGGACAGACGAGCAGTACTTC. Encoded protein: CASSRTGTDEQYF.

The CDR3: CASSRTGGKAFF. The CDR3, as DNA: TGTGCCAGCAGCAGGACAGGGGGCAAAGCTTTCTTT. V and J are TRBV7-3 and TRBJ1-1; 11 bases line up with TRBD1. Trimming at V came to 5 bases and at J to 9 bases, leaving 2 bases not matched to a gene. There are 12 residues in the CDR3. Germline V lookup: CDR1 SGHTA, CDR2 FQGTGA.

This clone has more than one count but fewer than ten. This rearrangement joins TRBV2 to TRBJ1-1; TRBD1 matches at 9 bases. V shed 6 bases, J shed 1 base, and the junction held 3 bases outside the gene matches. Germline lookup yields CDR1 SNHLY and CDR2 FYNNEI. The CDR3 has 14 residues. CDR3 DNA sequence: TGTGCCAGCAGGGGACAGGGCACGAACACTGAAGCTTTCTTT. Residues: CASRGQGTNTEAFF.

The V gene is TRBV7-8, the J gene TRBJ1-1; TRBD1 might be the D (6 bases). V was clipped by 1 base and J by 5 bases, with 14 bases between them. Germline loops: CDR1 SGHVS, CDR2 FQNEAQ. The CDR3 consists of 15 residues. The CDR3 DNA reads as TGTGCCAGCAGCTTAGAAGGGGGGGCCGGGACTGAAGCTTTCTTT. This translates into CASSLEGGAGTEAFF.

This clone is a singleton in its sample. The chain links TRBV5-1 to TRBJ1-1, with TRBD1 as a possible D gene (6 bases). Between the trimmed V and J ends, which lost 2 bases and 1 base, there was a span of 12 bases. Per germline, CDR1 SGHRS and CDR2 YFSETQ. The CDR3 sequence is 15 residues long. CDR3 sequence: CASSLQGRGNTEAFF. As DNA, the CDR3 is TGCGCCAGCAGCTTACAGGGACGGGGGAACACTGAAGCTTTCTTT. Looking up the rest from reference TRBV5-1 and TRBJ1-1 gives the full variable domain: KAGVTQTPRYLIKTRGQQVTLSCSPISGHRSVSWYQQTPGQGLQFLFEYFSETQRNKGNFPGRFSGRQFSNSRSEMNVSTLELGDSALYLCASSLQGRGNTEAFFGQGTRLTVV.

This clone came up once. The CDR3 region has the DNA TGTGCCAGCTCACCGCGGGAGGGGGCTTCGTACACCGGGGAGCTGTTTTTT. This codes for CASSPREGASYTGELFF. V gene TRBV18 combines with J gene TRBJ2-2; 9 nucleotides line up with TRBD2. CDR3 length: 17 amino acids. The trim removed 3 bases at V and 3 bases at J, leaving 8 bases unmatched. The germline V gene encodes CDR1 KGHSH and CDR2 LQKENI.

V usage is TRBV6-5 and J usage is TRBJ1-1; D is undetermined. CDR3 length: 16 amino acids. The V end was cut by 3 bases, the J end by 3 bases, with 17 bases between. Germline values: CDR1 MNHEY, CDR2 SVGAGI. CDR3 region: CASSYSETRRDTEAFF. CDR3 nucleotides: TGTGCCAGCAGTTATTCCGAGACCCGGAGGGACACTGAAGCTTTCTTT.